The source of this T cell receptor beta chain is a study of blood T cell repertoires in COVID-19. As for the study in general: Sources were T cells, B-cell-depleted T cells, or PBMCs; the material itself was cDNA or gDNA.

Everyone who took part was 18 to 89 years old, and they came from about 25 US areas. Donors of Cohort 3 who recovered were those that had two negative PCRs, clearance, or symptom resolution. Per the original data handling: Reference gene primer amplification in the assay estimated nucleated cell counts. Profiling relied on immunoSEQ multiplex PCR, and the TCRdb table lists in-frame clones only, not all of them. The V and J calls and the clone size are those of that table, but D and trimming were determined from the DNA. This table holds some 200,000 clones, approximately 80% found once. The table lists this clone with a few counts. CDR3 size: 13 residues. The germline V gene encodes CDR1 SGHRS and CDR2 YFSETQ. J was trimmed by 8 bases and V by 4 bases; bases with no gene match: 6.

The V gene is TRBV5-1, the J gene TRBJ2-1, with 7 bases lining up with TRBD2. Sequencing was performed on PBMCs or T cells enriched from blood (not recorded which). The source of this sequence is a woman between 45 and 60 years old who had recovered from COVID-19. The CDR3 DNA reads TGCGCCAGCAGCAGAACTAGCGTCGATGAGCAGTTCTTC. It yields the protein CASSRTSVDEQFF.